The count of the clone carrying this T cell receptor (beta chain) is one. Its specificity is unknown. TCRdb itself ran the 5' RACE reads through MiXCR, one entry per CDR3 protein. Of 600,000 to 850,000 distinct CDR3 sequences in the sample, 18% were seen once. Unmatched junction bases numbered 7, after V lost 4 bases and J lost 7 bases. The germline gives CDR1 LGHDT, CDR2 YNNKEL (reference sequence). This CDR3 region has 15 residues. This sample is part of a study of identical twins. Whole-study results and caveats: While abundant cord blood beta clonotypes carried fewer insertions, memory repertoires showed no such pattern. Those out-of-frame alpha sequences shared by twins showed an excess of low generation probability. The degree of excess twin sharing was weaker in beta out-of-frame sequences.

These data were likewise used in another study, on T cells expressing NK-cell markers. That report notes: Anti-gamma-delta TCR antibody use in several experiments restricted sorting to alpha-beta TCR T cells.

What was sequenced was PBMCs. V gene TRBV3-1 combines with J gene TRBJ2-3; 11 nucleotides match TRBD2. The receptor was derived from a young woman in good health. For the CDR3, the DNA is TGTGCCAGCAGCCGTACTAGCGGGAGAGGGCATACGCAGTATTTT. It encodes CASSRTSGRGHTQYF.